What follows is one T cell receptor (beta chain) and its context. No antigen is known for it. The junction departs from the called germline gene at one end, perhaps through a read error. The germline V gene specifies SNHLY as CDR1 and FYNNEI as CDR2. The CDR3 runs 14 residues from the cysteine to the phenylalanine. Solely the CDR3 DNA is kept, with 42 bases framed from the first base. TCRbeta CDR3 regions were amplified from genomic DNA by means of the immunoSEQ Assay, a bias-controlled multiplex PCR. The study's own analysis went as follows. Within the assay, amplification of reference gene primers was used to estimate how many nucleated cells each sample contained. To quantify the absolute abundance of each unique TCRbeta CDR3 rearrangement, sequence reads were collapsed and filtered. For each sample, productive Simpson clonality was calculated as the square root of Simpson's diversity index across productive rearrangements. TCRdb's version of the immuneACCESS table is confined to in-frame rearrangements and falls short of the full clone set. An unresolved V gene accounts for under half of the shortfall where checked; the remainder is of unknown origin. The D gene and trimming were derived from the DNA, and the V and J assignments and clone size from that table. This sample is represented by fewer than 500,000 clones; about 85% of them were singletons. Clones ranked in the top ten supply 0.65% to 0.9% of the sample.

This entry is derived from a study of blood T cell repertoires in COVID-19 (dated by TCRdb to about 2020). Notes on the research overall: Samples covering the acute and convalescent phases of COVID-19 were provided by collaborators in the United States, Italy and Spain. The material from the prospective study consisted of cDNA or gDNA derived from T cells, B-cell-depleted T cells, or PBMCs. Deeply sampled blood TCRbeta repertoires from subjects exposed to, actively infected with, or recovered from COVID-19 were included in the dataset. The repertoires were released in a freely available public database meant as a resource for research on the immune response to SARS-CoV-2. The samples were drawn from two sources: the first 160 participants of the ongoing ImmuneRACE study, and over 1,000 subjects contributed by 6 global collaborators. The sample metadata nearly always contained a de-identified subject ID, COVID-19 status, age in years and sex. HLA class I and class II types, where available, came from metadata supplied by the sample provider rather than from assay-based typing. The study at large found these results: How much clinical and demographic metadata was included differed by source and by participant, and the metadata was provided uncurated.

In the prospective study, participants were roughly 18 to 89 years old, resided in about two dozen geographic areas of the United States, and were enrolled through a virtual design. In the prospective study, cohorts were assigned on the basis of participant-reported clinical history obtained from a screening survey and a study questionnaire. For ImmuneRACE Cohort 3, a participant was defined as recovered based on two consecutive negative NP/OP PCR tests, clearance by a healthcare professional, or resolution of symptoms. In the prospective study, whole blood, serum and a nasopharyngeal or oropharyngeal swab were collected from each participant by mobile phlebotomists. Participants in the prospective study had the option to provide additional blood draws and questionnaires over an approximately 2-month period. Prospective study blood samples were shipped either frozen or at room temperature before DNA extraction.

The source material was PBMCs or T cells enriched from blood (not recorded which). The receptor comes from a woman under 30 who had recovered from COVID-19. The chain joins TRBV2 to TRBJ2-7, with a tentative D gene TRBD2 over 7 matching bases. CDR3 reads: CASSRGGPSHEQYF. The bases are TGTGCCAGCAGCCGCGGGGGCCCCTCCCACGAGCAGTACTTC.